The next 14 T cell receptor beta chains were all read from a single sample in a study of sequential checkpoint blockade in melanoma. Assay: immunoSEQ multiplex PCR; the TCRdb copy retains only in-frame clones and omits some. The profile covers some 40,000 clones, with roughly 90% appearing a single time and roughly an eighth taken by the ten largest. Described treatment: randomized to nivolumab then ipilimumab (arm A) or the reverse (arm B). The input for sequencing was CD8+ T cells sorted from blood (inferred from file names), taken from a patient given nivolumab and ipilimumab in sequence. The source is a human donor with melanoma.

V usage is TRBV4-3 and J usage is TRBJ1-1; TRBD1 might be the D (5 bases). This CDR3 is 15 amino acids long. The germline CDR1 and CDR2 sequences are LGHNA and YSLEER. The V gene lost 1 base and the J gene lost 4 bases, with 13 bases spanning the gap. The CDR3 bases are TGCGCCAGCAGCCAAGTTGGAGACAGACTCACTGAAGCTTTCTTT. This sequence encodes CASSQVGDRLTEAFF.

The V call is TRBV2, the J call TRBJ1-4; D not resolved. CDR1 and CDR2 (germline): SNHLY, FYNNEI. V lost 7 bases, J lost 2 bases, and 14 bases lay in between. The CDR3 extends over 15 amino acids. This CDR3 reads CASTISEETNEKLFF. The CDR3 coding sequence is TGTGCCAGCACCATATCCGAGGAGACTAATGAAAAACTGTTTTTT.

The chain links TRBV4-1 to TRBJ2-5; D is perhaps TRBD2 (5 bases). Germline CDR1 and CDR2: MGHRA and YSYEKL. There are 15 residues in the CDR3. Trimming removed 0 bases at V and 5 bases at J, with 13 bases between. DNA of the CDR3: TGCGCCAGCAGCCAAGATAGATCCCGCGGGGAGACCCAGTACTTC. Protein product: CASSQDRSRGETQYF.

The CDR3 DNA reads TGTGCCAGCAGCGAACAGGGTCCCGGCAATCAGCCCCAGCATTTT. As protein: CASSEQGPGNQPQHF. The chain joins TRBV7-9 to TRBJ1-5, with TRBD1 as a possible D gene (6 bases). Germline CDR1 and CDR2: SEHNR and FQNEAQ (reference sequence). Trimming took off 5 bases at V and 2 bases at J, with 13 bases between the two ends. The CDR3 contains 15 residues.

The DNA of the CDR3 is TGTGCCAGCAGCCTCAGGACAGAGAACACCGGGGAGCTGTTTTTT. This translates into CASSLRTENTGELFF. The chain joins TRBV13 to TRBJ2-2, with D perhaps TRBD1 (6 bases). The CDR3 covers 15 residues. Trimming took 5 bases from V and 1 from J, leaving 11 bases between them. In germline, CDR1 is PRHDT, CDR2 FYEKMQ (reference sequence).

This clone occurred once. The rearrangement uses TRBV5-4 and TRBJ2-5; 12 nucleotides align to TRBD2. The end of the DNA is better explained by TRBJ2-7, so the J call may be wrong. This CDR3 is 16 amino acids long. Germline values: CDR1 SGHNT, CDR2 YYREEE (reference sequence). As DNA, the CDR3 is TGTGCCAGCAGCCTGGAGGGACTAGCGGGTGTCTACGAGCAGTACTTC. Amino acids: CASSLEGLAGVYEQYF.

This rearrangement joins TRBV19 to TRBJ1-2; tentatively, D is TRBD1 (5 bases). V was shortened by 4 bases and J by 8 bases, with 17 bases between the two germline ends. Germline CDR1 LNHDA, CDR2 SQIVND (reference sequence). The CDR3 extends over 14 amino acids. CDR3 DNA sequence: TGTGCCAGTAGTACCCGCGGGGGTCTGGAAGGCTACACCTTC. Translation gives CASSTRGGLEGYTF.

J is TRBJ2-1 and V is TRBV5-4, with 8 bases that match TRBD2. Germline V CDR1 and CDR2: SGHNT, YYREEE (reference sequence). The CDR3 spans 16 residues. The V segment lost 4 bases and the J segment 4 bases; nucleotides outside the gene matches: 10. CDR3 in amino acids: CASSAGISGSYNEQFF. The CDR3 bases are TGTGCCAGCAGCGCCGGGATCAGCGGGAGTTACAATGAGCAGTTCTTC.

The chain has TRBV7-6 and TRBJ2-5; unclear D gene. The J call may be mistaken, given a closer DNA end match to TRBJ2-7. This CDR3 is built from 14 residues. The germline V gene has CDR1 SGHVS and CDR2 FNYEAQ. CDR3 in amino acids: CASSFTRGDYEQYF. CDR3 bases: TGTGCCAGCAGCTTCACGAGAGGTGACTACGAGCAGTACTTC.

The CDR3 bases are TGTGCCAGCAGCTTAGGACATTCGAACACCGGGGAGCTGTTTTTT. This translates into CASSLGHSNTGELFF. The genes are TRBV13 and TRBJ2-2; D remains unclear. The germline gives CDR1 PRHDT, CDR2 FYEKMQ (reference sequence). CDR3 length: 15 amino acids. Trimming left V 0 bases short and J 0 bases short, with 5 bases between.

The DNA for the CDR3 is TGTGCCAGCAGTTTAAATCCCGGCAATCAGCCCCAGCATTTT. Translating gives CASSLNPGNQPQHF. The genes are TRBV27 and TRBJ1-5; no definite D call. CDR3 length: 14 amino acids. Trimming removed 2 bases from V and 2 bases from J, with 7 bases in between. Germline V CDR1 and CDR2: MNHEY, SMNVEV (reference sequence).

This clone was observed a single time. The chain employs TRBV4-1 and TRBJ2-5, with 7 bases matching TRBD2. The germline CDR1 and CDR2 sequences are MGHRA and YSYEKL. There are 14 residues in the CDR3. V dropped 3 bases and J dropped 5; count of bases not matched to a gene: 6. CDR3 amino acids: CASSQGEGLETQYF. Here the CDR3 DNA reads TGCGCCAGCAGCCAGGGGGAGGGGTTGGAGACCCAGTACTTC.

The CDR3 sequence is CASSSRTSGRANEQFF. The CDR3 nucleotides are TGTGCCAGCAGCTCCCGGACTAGCGGGAGGGCGAATGAGCAGTTCTTC. V gene TRBV7-9 combines with J gene TRBJ2-1; TRBD2 matches 15 bases. The CDR3 runs 16 residues. After removal of 4 bases from V and 7 bases from J, the junction contained 5 bases not matched to a gene. The germline V gene has CDR1 SEHNR and CDR2 FQNEAQ (reference sequence).

V is TRBV6-1 and J is TRBJ2-1, with a weak D call TRBD2 (5 bases). The ends were cut back, 6 bases at V and 4 bases at J, with 13 bases in the middle. The CDR3 extends over 14 amino acids. CDR1 is MNHNS and CDR2 is SASEGT in the germline V gene. CDR3 coding DNA: TGTGCCAGCAGCCCGGGGATGAGGTACAATGAGCAGTTCTTC. The encoded protein is CASSPGMRYNEQFF.